The TCR beta chain under discussion was sequenced for a study of T cells after yellow fever vaccination. Germline V lookup: CDR1 SGDLS, CDR2 YYNGEE. V was pared by 2 bases and J by 4 bases, with 12 bases between. The CDR3 totals 15 residues. General study findings and limits: A small proportion of clonotypes was detected in both the CD4 and CD8 compartments. In FACS-sorted repertoires, abundant clonotypes from the bulk population could appear as contaminants.

This clonotype came up a few times. Its target is not known. TCRdb fed the 5' RACE reads into MiXCR, producing one record per CDR3 protein. Among 120,000 or so distinct CDR3 sequences, 15% were seen once, and the ten largest hold roughly 43%. The clonotype was recovered from a man aged 18 to 29 who received the YFV17D yellow fever vaccine. Sample: CD8+ T cells sorted from PBMCs, taken 5 days after the yellow fever booster vaccination. V gene TRBV9 combines with J gene TRBJ2-2, with a weak D call TRBD2 (5 bases). CDR3 in DNA: TGTGCCAGCAGCGTTTCCGGGGTAGGCACCGGGGAGCTGTTTTTT. Protein: CASSVSGVGTGELFF.